This TCR beta chain was obtained from a study of response to subunit inactivated influenza vaccine. Findings of the study overall: Authors suggested each seasonal influenza vaccination recruits few new T cells.

In its sample, this clonotype was seen a few times. What it binds is not known. TCRdb passed the RT-PCR reads through MiXCR, listing each CDR3 protein once. This sample has about 500,000 distinct CDR3 sequences, with approximately 15% found just once. This CDR3 is built from 13 residues. The V end was cut by 8 bases, the J end by 3 bases, with 13 bases between. This TCR was sampled from a man aged 50 to 69 who received an inactivated influenza vaccine. The sample was CD4+ T cells sorted from PBMCs, taken roughly 24 months after vaccination. This rearrangement joins TRBV12-3 or TRBV12-4 to TRBJ1-1; maybe TRBD1 (5 bases). The CDR3 is CASGRDVYTEAFF. The CDR3 DNA is TGTGCCAGCGGACGGGACGTTTACACTGAAGCTTTCTTT.